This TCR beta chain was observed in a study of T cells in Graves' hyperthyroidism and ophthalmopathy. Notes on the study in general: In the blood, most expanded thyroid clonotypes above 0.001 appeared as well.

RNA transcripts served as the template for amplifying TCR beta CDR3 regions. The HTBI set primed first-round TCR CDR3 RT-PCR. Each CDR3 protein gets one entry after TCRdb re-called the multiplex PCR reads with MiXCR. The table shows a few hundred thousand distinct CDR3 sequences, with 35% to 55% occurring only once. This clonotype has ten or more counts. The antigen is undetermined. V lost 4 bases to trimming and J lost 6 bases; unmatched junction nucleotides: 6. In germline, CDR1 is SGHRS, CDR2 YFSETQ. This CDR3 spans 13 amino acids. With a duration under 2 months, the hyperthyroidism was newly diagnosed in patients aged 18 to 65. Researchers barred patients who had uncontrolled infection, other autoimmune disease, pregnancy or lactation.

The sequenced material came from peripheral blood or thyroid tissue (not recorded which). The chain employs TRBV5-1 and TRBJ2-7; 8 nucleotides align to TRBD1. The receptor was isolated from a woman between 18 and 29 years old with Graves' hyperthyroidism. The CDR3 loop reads CASSKGQATEQYF. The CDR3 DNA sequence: TGCGCCAGCAGCAAGGGACAGGCCACCGAGCAGTACTTC.